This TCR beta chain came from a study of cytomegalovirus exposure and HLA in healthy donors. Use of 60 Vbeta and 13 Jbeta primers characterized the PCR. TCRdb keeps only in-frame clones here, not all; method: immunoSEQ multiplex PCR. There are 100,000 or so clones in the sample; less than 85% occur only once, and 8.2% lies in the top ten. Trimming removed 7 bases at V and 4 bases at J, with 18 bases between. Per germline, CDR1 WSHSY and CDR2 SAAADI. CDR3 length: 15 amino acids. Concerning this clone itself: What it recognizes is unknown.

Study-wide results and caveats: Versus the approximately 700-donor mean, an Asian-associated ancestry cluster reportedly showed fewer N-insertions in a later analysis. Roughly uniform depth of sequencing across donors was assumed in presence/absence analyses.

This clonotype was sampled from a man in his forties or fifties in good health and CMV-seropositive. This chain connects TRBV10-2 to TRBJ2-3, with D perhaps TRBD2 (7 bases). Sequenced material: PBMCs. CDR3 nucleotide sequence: TGCGCCAGCACCCTGAGGGAGGGGGGAGCAGATACGCAGTATTTT. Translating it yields CASTLREGGADTQYF.